This entry concerns a single TCR beta chain. Its antigen is unknown. Germline values: CDR1 SGHVS, CDR2 FQNEAQ. CDR3 size: 15 residues. V was pared by 5 bases and J by 2 bases, with 16 bases between. These data are taken from a study of OX40 agonist ivuxolimab in advanced cancers. The overall study: Of the participants, roughly 40% had some prior anti-PD-1, anti-PD-L1 or anti-CTLA-4 therapy, which was allowed.

Study-wide results and caveats: In CD8+ T cells, expanded clones were on average more numerous than in CD4+.

Assay used: immunoSEQ multiplex PCR; TCRdb lists only in-frame clones, some missing. The sample has roughly 60,000 clones, around 93% seen once. This sequence originates from an adult with an advanced solid tumor such as melanoma, head and neck, liver or kidney cancer. This chain uses TRBV7-8 with TRBJ2-7, with TRBD1 as a possible D gene (6 bases). The sequences come from CD4+ or CD8+ T cells sorted from blood, collected in a trial of the OX40 agonist ivuxolimab. Here the CDR3 reads CASSPTGTYAYEQYF. CDR3 bases: TGTGCCAGCAGCCCAACCGGGACATACGCCTACGAGCAGTACTTC.